Below are 32 T cell receptor beta chains sequenced from a single sample in a study of regulatory T cells in long-lasting Graves disease. Time point here: newly diagnosed GD, antithyroid drugs for less than 3 months. RNA extracted from PBMCs served as the sequencing template. In building TCR beta libraries, iRepertoire HTBI primers were used together with Arm-PCR of CDR3 regions. TCRdb re-called the multiplex PCR reads through MiXCR, storing one row per CDR3 protein. This table holds 400,000 to 500,000 distinct CDR3 sequences, more than 12% found once. These data were likewise used in another study, on T cells in Graves' hyperthyroidism and ophthalmopathy.

The sample in question was peripheral blood mononuclear cells (PBMCs), obtained at new diagnosis, from a patient treated with antithyroid drugs. These receptors originate from a young woman with Graves disease.

This clonotype was detected a few times. The V gene is TRBV20-1, the J gene TRBJ1-5; D perhaps matches TRBD1 (6 bases). The CDR3 contains 14 residues. The V and J ends lost 1 base and 7 bases respectively, with 14 bases between them. From germline, CDR1 is DFQATT and CDR2 SNEGSKA (reference sequence). CDR3 sequence: CSARGSGGGQPQHF. The CDR3 DNA reads as TGCAGTGCTAGAGGATCGGGGGGCGGGCAGCCCCAGCATTTT.

The chain uses TRBV5-1 and TRBJ2-3; a possible D gene is TRBD1 (5 bases). Trimming removed 0 bases from V and 14 bases from J, with 16 bases in between. Germline V gene sequence: CDR1 SGHRS, CDR2 YFSETQ. The CDR3 consists of 13 residues. DNA for the CDR3: TGCGCCAGCAGCTTGGAGGCAGACAGCGTCCCGTATTTT. Its translation is CASSLEADSVPYF.

This clonotype came up many times. The gene calls are TRBV19 and TRBJ2-7; 7 positions agree with TRBD2. CDR3 length: 15 amino acids. The ends lost 4 bases at V and 2 bases at J; junction bases unmatched: 8. The germline V gene encodes CDR1 LNHDA and CDR2 SQIVND (reference sequence). CDR3 sequence (DNA): TGTGCCAGTAGTAACGGAGCGGGATCCCCCTACGAGCAGTACTTC. Its translation: CASSNGAGSPYEQYF.

This clonotype was recorded many times. V and J are TRBV29-1 and TRBJ1-6; tentatively, D is TRBD1 (6 bases). Trimming cost V 2 bases and J 8 bases, with 10 bases left between them. Germline CDR1 SQVTM, CDR2 ANQGSEA. CDR3 length equals 13 residues. The CDR3 DNA follows: TGCAGCGTTGAAACAGGGAGGGATTCACCCCTCCACTTT. It is translated as CSVETGRDSPLHF. Variable domain in full (rest from reference TRBV29-1 and TRBJ1-6): SAVISQKPSRDICQRGTSLTIQCQVDSQVTMMFWYRQQPGQSLTLIATANQGSEATYESGFVIDKFPISRPNLTFSTLTVSNMSPEDSSIYLCSVETGRDSPLHFGNGTRLTVT.

This clonotype came up many times. This chain links TRBV20-1 with TRBJ1-5; D is unresolved. The V end lost 1 base, the J end lost 7 bases, and 14 bases lay between the germline ends. Germline V gives CDR1 DFQATT, CDR2 SNEGSKA (reference sequence). The length of the CDR3 is 14 residues. The DNA for the CDR3 is TGCAGTGCTAGAGGGGGAACAGAAAGCCAGCCCCAGCATTTT. It specifies CSARGGTESQPQHF.

This clonotype was seen repeatedly, ten times or more. In DNA, the CDR3 is TGTGCCTGGAGTGTAGGAGGGAGTAGCACAGATACGCAGTATTTT. Protein product: CAWSVGGSSTDTQYF. This rearrangement joins TRBV30 to TRBJ2-3, with D tentatively TRBD2 (6 bases). Germline assignment: CDR1 GTSNPN and CDR2 SVGIG (reference sequence). This CDR3 is 15 amino acids long. The V end lost 0 bases, the J end lost 0 bases, and 10 bases lay between the germline ends.

This rearrangement joins TRBV7-9 to TRBJ1-4, with D perhaps matching TRBD1 (6 bases). V lost 1 base to trimming and J lost 5 bases, with 14 bases between them. Germline V lookup: CDR1 SEHNR, CDR2 FQNEAQ (reference sequence). This CDR3 has 16 residues. The CDR3 region is CASSLGGGASNEKLFF. The CDR3 region has the DNA TGTGCCAGCAGCTTAGGTGGGGGGGCCTCGAATGAAAAACTGTTTTTT.

This clonotype has ten or more counts. The chain has TRBV30 and TRBJ1-2, with 8 bases that match TRBD1. The germline V gene has CDR1 GTSNPN and CDR2 SVGIG (reference sequence). The CDR3 has 15 residues. CDR3 in amino acids: CASSRQGRTNYGYTF. As DNA, the CDR3 is TGTGCTTCGAGTCGACAGGGGCGAACTAACTATGGCTACACCTTC. Using reference TRBV30 and TRBJ1-2 for the parts outside the CDR3, the full variable domain is SQTIHQWPATLVQPVGSPLSLECTVEGTSNPNLYWYRQAAGRGLQLLFYSVGIGQISSEVPQNLSASRPQDRQFILSSKKLLLSDSGFYLCASSRQGRTNYGYTFGSGTRLTVV.

Only a few counts were recorded for this clonotype. V and J are TRBV5-6 and TRBJ1-2; 8 nucleotides align to TRBD1. The germline V gene has CDR1 SGHDT and CDR2 YYEEEE. The trim removed 0 bases at V and 5 bases at J, leaving 6 bases unmatched. The CDR3 length is 15 residues. This chain's CDR3 is CASSLGQGLWYGYTF. CDR3 DNA sequence: TGTGCCAGCAGCTTGGGACAGGGGCTGTGGTATGGCTACACCTTC.

This clonotype was counted ten times or more. This chain joins TRBV6-2 or TRBV6-3 and TRBJ2-7; no firm D call. V was clipped by 6 bases and J by 4 bases, with 10 bases between them. The CDR3 consists of 12 residues. CDR1 is MNHEY, CDR2 SVGEGT, per germline. For the CDR3, the DNA is TGTGCCAGCAGCTATAGTAGGTACGAGCAGTACTTC. Translation gives CASSYSRYEQYF.

The sample holds a few counts of this clonotype. This chain connects TRBV6-4 to TRBJ2-1, with no clear D. Between the trimmed V and J ends, which lost 2 bases and 5 bases, there was a span of 7 bases. The CDR3 is 13 residues long. The germline gives CDR1 MRHNA, CDR2 SNTAGT. The CDR3 coding sequence is TGTGCCAGCAGTGACCGAGCGAACAATGAGCAGTTCTTC. It is translated as CASSDRANNEQFF.

V gene TRBV5-1 combines with J gene TRBJ2-7; tentative D call: TRBD1 (6 bases). CDR1 is SGHRS and CDR2 is YFSETQ in the germline V gene. Deletions cut 1 base from V and 2 bases from J, with 10 bases between. This CDR3 region has 14 residues. In nucleotides, the CDR3 is TGCGCCAGCAGCTTGCAAGGACAGCCCTACGAGCAGTACTTC. Protein sequence: CASSLQGQPYEQYF.

This clonotype was picked up many times. The chain carries TRBV9 and TRBJ1-2; D might be TRBD1 (5 bases). CDR1 is SGDLS, CDR2 YYNGEE, per germline. The CDR3 runs to 14 residues. V was shortened by 0 bases and J by 4 bases, with 10 bases between the two germline ends. This CDR3 reads CASSVGQPFYGYTF. In nucleotides, the CDR3 is TGTGCCAGCAGCGTAGGACAGCCTTTCTATGGCTACACCTTC.

This clonotype has a count of ten or more. V usage is TRBV12-3 or TRBV12-4 and J usage is TRBJ1-2, with unresolved D. Between the trimmed V and J ends, which lost 5 bases and 4 bases, there was a span of 11 bases. This CDR3 region has 13 residues. The CDR3 region has the DNA TGTGCCAGCAGTATCTCATCCGGCTATGGCTACACCTTC. This encodes CASSISSGYGYTF.

This clonotype was counted at least ten times. V gene TRBV29-1 combines with J gene TRBJ2-1, with TRBD2 matching over 7 bases. CDR3 length equals 14 residues. The germline CDR1 and CDR2 sequences are SQVTM and ANQGSEA. J was trimmed by 10 bases and V by 3 bases; bases with no gene match: 12. CDR3 in DNA: TGCAGCGTTGATAAGGCGGGAGTCACGAACGAGCAGTTCTTC. Encoded protein: CSVDKAGVTNEQFF.

This clonotype was counted at least ten times. This rearrangement joins TRBV20-1 to TRBJ1-2; D remains unclear. The CDR3 has 11 residues. The germline V gene encodes CDR1 DFQATT and CDR2 SNEGSKA (reference sequence). V was pared by 6 bases and J by 3 bases, with 8 bases between. The CDR3 region has the DNA TGCAGTGCGCCGAATGACTATGGCTACACCTTC. Its translation is CSAPNDYGYTF.

On this clonotype: Being one base from a much bigger clone, this may be a read error. V usage is TRBV10-3 and J usage is TRBJ2-1; D may be TRBD2 (6 bases). This CDR3 spans 15 amino acids. Germline lookup yields CDR1 ENHRY and CDR2 SYGVKD. V was cut by 2 bases and J by 6 bases, with 14 bases left in between. The CDR3 loop reads CAISETVGGGNEQFF. CDR3 bases: TGTGCCATCAGTGAGACGGTGGGAGGAGGCAATGAGCAGTTCTTC.

Note on this clonotype: Being one base from a much bigger clone, this may be a read error. The CDR3, as DNA: TGTGCCAGCAGTGTCTCCGGGACTAGCGGCCCTTACAATGAGCAGTACTTC. Its translation: CASSVSGTSGPYNEQYF. J is TRBJ2-7 and V is TRBV6-1, with 11 bases that match TRBD2. V lost 4 bases to trimming and J lost 7 bases; unmatched junction nucleotides: 15. The CDR3 is 17 residues long. From germline, CDR1 is MNHNS and CDR2 SASEGT.

There are many counts of this clonotype. This chain joins TRBV10-3 and TRBJ2-7; TRBD2 agrees at 8 bases. CDR1 and CDR2 (germline): ENHRY, SYGVKD. The CDR3 spans 14 residues. The trim removed 6 bases at V and 0 bases at J, leaving 4 bases unmatched. The CDR3 protein is CAIRLAESSYEQYF. CDR3 nucleotides: TGTGCCATCAGACTAGCGGAGAGCTCCTACGAGCAGTACTTC.

This clonotype was recorded many times. The chain recombines TRBV7-9 with TRBJ2-5; D is unclear. This CDR3 has 12 residues. Germline loops: CDR1 SEHNR, CDR2 FQNEAQ (reference sequence). The ends were cut back, 0 bases at V and 5 bases at J, with 4 bases in the middle. CDR3 in amino acids: CASSLATETQYF. CDR3 DNA: TGTGCCAGCAGCTTAGCGACGGAGACCCAGTACTTC.

This clonotype was seen ten or more times. DNA of the CDR3: TGTGCCAGCAGTTTTTTAGCCCGAAATCAGCCCCAGCATTTT. The encoded protein is CASSFLARNQPQHF. This chain joins TRBV12-3 or TRBV12-4 and TRBJ1-5; no clear D gene. Trimming cost V 3 bases and J 4 bases, with 10 bases left between them. The CDR3 contains 14 residues.

In this sample, this clonotype turned up a few times. This chain connects TRBV9 to TRBJ2-7; D perhaps matches TRBD1 (5 bases). Trimming stripped 0 bases from V and 6 bases from J, with 10 bases between. The CDR3 loop spans 13 amino acids. Germline CDR1 SGDLS, CDR2 YYNGEE. This chain's CDR3 is CASSVAAGREQYF. The CDR3 nucleotides are TGTGCCAGCAGCGTAGCAGCAGGGCGCGAGCAGTACTTC.

A few counts support this clonotype. No conserved phenylalanine or tryptophan ends this CDR3, so it is likely a read error. This rearrangement joins TRBV18 to TRBJ2-7; TRBD1 matches 7 bases. This CDR3 contains 17 residues. Germline V CDR1 and CDR2: KGHSH, LQKENI. The ends lost 3 bases at V and 0 bases at J; junction bases unmatched: 11. CDR3: CASSPLGQSALSYEQYL. As DNA, the CDR3 is TGTGCCAGCTCACCCTTGGGACAGAGCGCCCTCTCCTACGAGCAGTACTTG.

There are many counts of this clonotype. The V gene is TRBV7-2, the J gene TRBJ2-3; D gene unclear. The germline CDR1 and CDR2 sequences are SGHTA and FQGNSA. There are 13 residues in the CDR3. V was clipped by 1 base and J by 6 bases, with 8 bases between them. Here the CDR3 reads CASSLVNRDTQYF. DNA of the CDR3: TGTGCCAGCAGCTTAGTCAACCGGGATACGCAGTATTTT.

This clonotype has only a few counts. This rearrangement joins TRBV10-3 to TRBJ1-2; D remains unclear. CDR1 is ENHRY and CDR2 is SYGVKD in the germline V gene. Trimming cost V 4 bases and J 5 bases, with 11 bases left between them. This CDR3 has 13 amino acids. The CDR3 sequence is CAISATGGYGYTF. The CDR3 nucleotides are TGTGCCATCAGTGCGACCGGAGGATATGGCTACACCTTC.

The sample holds a few counts of this clonotype. CDR3 bases: TGTGCCAGTAGTGGGGGGACAACGAACACTGAAGCTTTCTTT. This gives the protein CASSGGTTNTEAFF. The chain carries TRBV19 and TRBJ1-1; the D gene is possibly TRBD1 (6 bases). Germline CDR1 LNHDA, CDR2 SQIVND (reference sequence). This CDR3 is built from 14 residues. With 5 bases removed from V and 1 base from J, the gap between germline ends came to 11 bases.

This clonotype was detected ten times or more. This chain links TRBV7-9 with TRBJ2-5; D unresolved. The germline V gene encodes CDR1 SEHNR and CDR2 FQNEAQ (reference sequence). Trimming took 3 bases from V and 4 from J, leaving 6 bases between them. CDR3 length: 12 residues. The CDR3 region is CASSLKGETQYF. The DNA of the CDR3 is TGTGCCAGCAGCTTGAAGGGAGAGACCCAGTACTTC.

There are many counts of this clonotype. This chain joins TRBV2 and TRBJ2-7; D unclear. This CDR3 region has 12 residues. V lost 5 bases, J lost 7 bases, and 12 bases lay in between. Germline-derived CDR1 and CDR2 are SNHLY and FYNNEI. CDR3 region: CASSSSRWEQYF. CDR3 in DNA: TGTGCCAGCAGTTCCTCTAGGTGGGAGCAGTACTTC.

This clonotype was recorded many times. The gene calls are TRBV3-1 and TRBJ2-1; TRBD2 agrees at 8 bases. The CDR3 length is 19 residues. Germline CDR1 reads LGHDT; CDR2 reads YNNKEL (reference sequence). The junction had 13 bases not matched to a gene; V was cut back by 0 bases and J by 3 bases. CDR3 region: CASSQEGQRELLYYNEQFF. CDR3 nucleotides: TGTGCCAGCAGCCAAGAGGGCCAGCGGGAGCTCCTCTACTACAATGAGCAGTTCTTC.

This clonotype was recorded many times. The chain couples TRBV10-3 to TRBJ2-5, with D maybe TRBD2 (5 bases). The CDR3 is made up of 13 amino acids. V shed 10 bases and J shed 1 base, with 13 bases lying between them. CDR1 is ENHRY, CDR2 SYGVKD, per germline. This chain's CDR3 is CASGPSGQETQYF. DNA of the CDR3: TGTGCCAGCGGCCCCAGCGGCCAAGAGACCCAGTACTTC.

This clonotype was counted ten times or more. This rearrangement joins TRBV20-1 to TRBJ2-7; 11 positions agree with TRBD2. The germline V gene has CDR1 DFQATT and CDR2 SNEGSKA (reference sequence). V was clipped by 0 bases and J by 5 bases; unmatched bases: 6. The CDR3 extends over 15 amino acids. CDR3: CSARDLLAGVNEQYF. The CDR3 DNA reads as TGCAGTGCTAGAGACCTACTAGCGGGAGTTAACGAGCAGTACTTC.

The chain joins TRBV30 to TRBJ1-5; D remains unclear. V lost 1 base, J lost 3 bases, and 7 bases lay in between. The CDR3 extends over 13 amino acids. The germline gives CDR1 GTSNPN, CDR2 SVGIG (reference sequence). The CDR3 bases are TGTGCCTGGAGTGGGGCTAACAATCAGCCCCAGCATTTT. Translating it yields CAWSGANNQPQHF.